This passage covers 22 T cell receptor beta chains from one sample sequenced in a study of OX40 agonist ivuxolimab in advanced cancers. The repertoire was sequenced with immunoSEQ multiplex PCR; TCRdb's copy has only in-frame clones and lacks some. The sample has around 75,000 clones; under 90% are singletons. The source was CD4+ or CD8+ T cells sorted from blood, collected in a trial of the OX40 agonist ivuxolimab. These receptors were obtained from an adult with an advanced solid tumor such as melanoma, head and neck, liver or kidney cancer.

This clone is a singleton in its sample. The chain is built from TRBV2 and TRBJ2-4; a weak D match, TRBD1 (6 bases). Germline loops: CDR1 SNHLY, CDR2 FYNNEI. The CDR3 length is 12 residues. Trimming pared 0 bases from V and 16 bases from J, leaving 13 bases between. The CDR3 coding sequence is TGTGCCAGCAGTGAAGCCCCGAGGGGGTACTACTTC. Translated: CASSEAPRGYYF.

The V call is TRBV2, the J call TRBJ2-7, with D possibly TRBD1 on 5 matching bases. The CDR3 totals 12 residues. Per germline, CDR1 SNHLY and CDR2 FYNNEI. Trimming took 6 bases from V and 4 from J, leaving 10 bases between them. In nucleotides, the CDR3 is TGTGCCAGCAGATCCACAGGATACGAGCAGTACTTC. Its translation: CASRSTGYEQYF.

This clone was observed a handful of times. The V gene is TRBV7-2, the J gene TRBJ1-4, with 9 bases fitting TRBD1. There are 15 residues in the CDR3. Germline V gene data show CDR1 as SGHTA and CDR2 as FQGNSA. V lost 5 bases and J lost 8; bases outside the gene matches: 9. In nucleotides, the CDR3 is TGTGCCAGCAGCATAGGCCCCGGGACAGGGGAAAAACTGTTTTTT. Its protein is CASSIGPGTGEKLFF.

The CDR3 protein is CASSWGSQETQYF. The CDR3 DNA reads as TGTGCCAGCAGCTGGGGATCTCAAGAGACCCAGTACTTC. The rearrangement uses TRBV11-2 and TRBJ2-5; no reliable D call. CDR3 length equals 13 residues. Trimming stripped 4 bases from V and 2 bases from J, with 8 bases between. Per germline, CDR1 SGHAT and CDR2 FQNNGV. Looking up the rest from reference TRBV11-2 and TRBJ2-5 gives the full variable domain: EAGVAQSPRYKIIEKRQSVAFWCNPISGHATLYWYQQILGQGPKLLIQFQNNGVVDDSQLPKDRFSAERLKGVDSTLKIQPAKLEDSAVYLCASSWGSQETQYFGPGTRLLVL.

The V gene is TRBV7-9, the J gene TRBJ2-5; no clear D. The length of the CDR3 is 13 residues. Trimming took 6 bases from V and 4 from J, leaving 12 bases between them. Germline-derived CDR1 and CDR2 are SEHNR and FQNEAQ (reference sequence). CDR3 residues: CASSYYGGETQYF. CDR3 DNA: TGTGCCAGCAGTTATTATGGTGGAGAGACCCAGTACTTC.

The V call is TRBV6-5, the J call TRBJ2-7; a possible D gene is TRBD2 (6 bases). V shed 5 bases and J shed 5 bases, with 16 bases lying between them. Germline V CDR1 and CDR2: MNHEY, SVGAGI. The CDR3 is 14 residues long. The CDR3 nucleotides are TGTGCCAGCAGTCGGAACCTAGCGAGCGACGAGCAGTACTTC. Encoded protein: CASSRNLASDEQYF.

V and J are TRBV18 and TRBJ1-5, with TRBD1 as a possible D gene (5 bases). Trimming stripped 4 bases from V and 4 bases from J, with 11 bases between. This CDR3 spans 14 amino acids. Germline V gene lookup returns CDR1 KGHSH and CDR2 LQKENI. The CDR3, as DNA: TGTGCCAGCTCACTAACCCAGGGTAATCAGCCCCAGCATTTT. This codes for CASSLTQGNQPQHF.

This clone occurred once. V and J are TRBV7-8 and TRBJ1-1, with D perhaps matching TRBD1 (5 bases). The CDR3 runs 15 residues. Germline V CDR1 and CDR2: SGHVS, FQNEAQ. The ends were cut back, 5 bases at V and 0 bases at J, with 13 bases in the middle. The CDR3 DNA reads TGTGCCAGCAGCCTGGGACCGCAGATGAACACTGAAGCTTTCTTT. Protein product: CASSLGPQMNTEAFF.

The J gene is TRBJ1-1, the V gene TRBV2; 10 bases are a match to TRBD1. CDR1 is SNHLY, CDR2 FYNNEI, per germline. V was clipped by 3 bases and J by 5 bases; unmatched bases: 6. The CDR3 sequence is 15 residues long. The CDR3 coding sequence is TGTGCCAGCAGTGATTGGACAGGGGGTGAGACTGAAGCTTTCTTT. This codes for CASSDWTGGETEAFF.

V is TRBV10-3 and J is TRBJ1-2; 8 bases are a match to TRBD1. Germline loops: CDR1 ENHRY, CDR2 SYGVKD. V dropped 2 bases and J dropped 4; count of bases not matched to a gene: 3. The CDR3 has 14 amino acids. The CDR3 nucleotides are TGTGCCATCAGTGAGCAGGGGGCGGGCTATGGCTACACCTTC. It translates to CAISEQGAGYGYTF.

The gene calls are TRBV13 and TRBJ2-2; D could derive from TRBD1 or TRBD2 (5 bases each). Per the germline V gene, CDR1 is PRHDT and CDR2 is FYEKMQ (reference sequence). The CDR3 covers 14 residues. V lost 4 bases and J 5 bases, leaving 11 bases between the germline ends. The CDR3 is CASSYFGGTGELFF. The CDR3 nucleotides are TGTGCCAGCAGCTACTTTGGGGGTACCGGGGAGCTGTTTTTT.

The rearrangement uses TRBV5-1 and TRBJ2-1, with 8 bases matching TRBD1. Germline loops: CDR1 SGHRS, CDR2 YFSETQ. The ends lost 2 bases at V and 4 bases at J; junction bases unmatched: 14. CDR3 size: 18 residues. The CDR3 DNA sequence: TGCGCCAGCAGCTTCCTACTTTTATCCGGGACAGGTTACAATGAGCAGTTCTTC. Encoded protein: CASSFLLLSGTGYNEQFF. Full variable domain (missing parts from reference TRBV5-1 and TRBJ2-1): KAGVTQTPRYLIKTRGQQVTLSCSPISGHRSVSWYQQTPGQGLQFLFEYFSETQRNKGNFPGRFSGRQFSNSRSEMNVSTLELGDSALYLCASSFLLLSGTGYNEQFFGPGTRLTVL.

The J gene is TRBJ1-1, the V gene TRBV9, with a weak D call TRBD1 (6 bases). Trimming pared 0 bases from V and 0 bases from J, leaving 6 bases between. The CDR3 is made up of 14 amino acids. In germline, CDR1 is SGDLS, CDR2 YYNGEE. In DNA form, the CDR3 reads TGTGCCAGCAGCGTAGGACAGGTGAACACTGAAGCTTTCTTT. This sequence encodes CASSVGQVNTEAFF. Full variable domain (outside the CDR3, taken from reference TRBV9 and TRBJ1-1): DSGVTQTPKHLITATGQRVTLRCSPRSGDLSVYWYQQSLDQGLQFLIQYYNGEERAKGNILERFSAQQFPDLHSELNLSSLELGDSALYFCASSVGQVNTEAFFGQGTRLTVV.

The rearrangement uses TRBV4-2 and TRBJ2-3; D tentatively reads TRBD1 or TRBD2 (6 bases each). V lost 3 bases to trimming and J lost 2 bases, with 9 bases between them. This CDR3 is 14 amino acids long. Germline V gives CDR1 LGHNA, CDR2 YNFKEQ. The CDR3 sequence: CASSHWGATDTQYF. DNA for the CDR3: TGTGCCAGCAGCCATTGGGGGGCCACAGATACGCAGTATTTT.

The gene calls are TRBV7-7 and TRBJ2-2; 9 positions match TRBD2. The CDR3 totals 12 residues. Looked up from germline, CDR1 is SSHAT and CDR2 is FNYEAQ (reference sequence). Written as DNA, the CDR3 is TGTGCTAGCGGGGGAGGCACCGGGGAGCTGTTTTTT. Translated, it gives CASGGGTGELFF.

This clone was detected only once. The chain uses TRBV2 and TRBJ2-2; weak D call: TRBD1 (7 bases). V shed 5 bases and J shed 4 bases, with 17 bases lying between them. Looked up from germline, CDR1 is SNHLY and CDR2 is FYNNEI. The CDR3 is made up of 16 amino acids. The CDR3 is CASSPTGVGGTGELFF. Written as DNA, the CDR3 is TGTGCCAGCAGTCCCACAGGGGTGGGGGGCACCGGGGAGCTGTTTTTT.

The DNA for the CDR3 is TGCGCCAGCAGCCCCGGGACTAGCGTTTACAATGAGCAGTTCTTC. This sequence encodes CASSPGTSVYNEQFF. The chain couples TRBV5-1 to TRBJ2-1; TRBD2 matches at 10 bases. CDR3 length: 15 residues. From germline, CDR1 is SGHRS and CDR2 YFSETQ. V was pared by 4 bases and J by 4 bases, with 5 bases of the junction left unmatched.

This chain uses TRBV10-1 with TRBJ2-3, with D possibly matching TRBD2 (6 bases). The germline V gene has CDR1 WNHNN and CDR2 SYGVQD (reference sequence). V was trimmed by 0 bases and J by 1 base, leaving 11 bases between them. The CDR3 spans 16 residues. The CDR3 region is CASSESRGMGTDTQYF. The CDR3 nucleotides are TGCGCCAGCAGTGAGTCCCGGGGGATGGGCACAGATACGCAGTATTTT.

The CDR3 DNA follows: TGTGCCAGCAGCGCAGGGGGCAAGGGTGGCTACACCTTC. Its protein is CASSAGGKGGYTF. The chain carries TRBV2 and TRBJ1-2; the match to TRBD1 covers 8 bases. The germline V gene has CDR1 SNHLY and CDR2 FYNNEI. V lost 6 bases and J lost 7; bases outside the gene matches: 7. CDR3 length: 13 amino acids.

This chain connects TRBV2 to TRBJ2-1, with 7 bases identical to TRBD2. Germline CDR1 SNHLY, CDR2 FYNNEI. With V trimmed by 7 bases and J by 7 bases, 10 bases remained unmatched. The CDR3 contains 14 residues. The CDR3 is CASTRGRGGNEQFF. The CDR3 coding sequence is TGTGCCAGCACTCGCGGGAGAGGTGGGAATGAGCAGTTCTTC.

V usage is TRBV5-1 and J usage is TRBJ1-3, with a tentative D call TRBD1 (6 bases). The ends were cut back, 4 bases at V and 4 bases at J, with 9 bases in the middle. The V gene's germline CDR1 is SGHRS and CDR2 YFSETQ. The CDR3 runs to 13 residues. CDR3 DNA: TGCGCCAGCAGCACAGGGACCGGAAACACCATATATTTT. This gives the protein CASSTGTGNTIYF. Variable domain in full (rest from reference TRBV5-1 and TRBJ1-3): KAGVTQTPRYLIKTRGQQVTLSCSPISGHRSVSWYQQTPGQGLQFLFEYFSETQRNKGNFPGRFSGRQFSNSRSEMNVSTLELGDSALYLCASSTGTGNTIYFGEGSWLTVV.

Only a few counts were recorded for this clone. The gene calls are TRBV28 and TRBJ1-2; D is possibly TRBD1 (5 bases). With 4 bases removed from V and 8 bases from J, the gap between germline ends came to 17 bases. There are 14 residues in the CDR3. Germline CDR1 MDHEN, CDR2 SYDVKM. The chain's CDR3 is CASSSLRVIGGYTF. For the CDR3, the DNA is TGTGCCAGCAGTTCCCTCAGGGTGATAGGGGGCTACACCTTC.